This T cell receptor (beta chain) appears in the sequencing data of a study of blood T cell repertoires in COVID-19. TCRdb's table, derived via immunoSEQ multiplex PCR, lists solely in-frame clones and lacks some. In the table there are approximately 260,000 clones, about nine tenths of which are singletons. In terms of age and location, participants ranged from about 18 to 95 years and lived in roughly 22 US areas. Assignments of participants to cohorts depended upon their own reported clinical history. This CDR3 is 15 amino acids long. The germline CDR1 and CDR2 sequences are SNHLY and FYNNEI. The J segment lost 3 bases and the V segment lost 3 bases, leaving 8 bases of the junction unmatched.

This clonotype was obtained from a woman under 40 with acute COVID-19. Sequencing was performed on PBMCs or T cells enriched from blood (not recorded which). This chain joins TRBV2 and TRBJ2-7; TRBD2 aligns across 7 bases. The CDR3 here is CASSETGTTSYEQYF. The CDR3 DNA reads TGTGCCAGCAGTGAGACCGGGACTACAAGCTACGAGCAGTACTTC.